This entry describes one T cell receptor beta chain. Its cognate antigen is unknown. This record comes from a study of cytomegalovirus exposure and HLA in healthy donors. At the level of the study: A preliminary data release comprised 80 million to 95 million unique TCRs obtained from HLA-typed donors. Whole-study results and caveats: Per a prior analysis, the majority of TCR beta V segments were productive roughly 87% or roughly 30% of the time.

With 60 Vbeta and 13 Jbeta primers, the PCR was carried out. TCRdb's table, derived via immunoSEQ multiplex PCR, lists solely in-frame clones and lacks some. The table has 100,000 or so clones, 74% seen once. This CDR3 has 12 residues. V gave up 4 bases and J gave up 7 bases; unmatched junction bases: 3. The V gene's germline CDR1 is MNHNY and CDR2 SVGAGI (reference sequence). The gene calls are TRBV6-6 and TRBJ1-1; 7 bases are a match to TRBD1. The source is a man aged 45-65 years in good health and CMV-seropositive. Input material: PBMCs. The CDR3 DNA reads as TGTGCCAGCAGTTTCCGGGACAGTGAAGCTTTCTTT. This encodes CASSFRDSEAFF.